What follows describes a single TCR beta chain. This sample was taken from a study of blood T cell repertoires in COVID-19. TCRdb's copy holds only in-frame clones and misses some; the assay was immunoSEQ multiplex PCR. The table records roughly 400,000 clones, around 89% of them present only once. CDR1 is LGHDT and CDR2 is YNNKEL in the germline V gene (reference sequence). This CDR3 spans 18 amino acids. V was cut by 0 bases and J by 0 bases, with 15 bases left in between. The receptor was derived from a man aged 25-45 years who had recovered from COVID-19. The gene calls are TRBV3-1 (or the pseudogene TRBV3-2) and TRBJ2-1, with TRBD2 as a possible D gene (6 bases). Sample: PBMCs or T cells enriched from blood (not recorded which). The CDR3 nucleotides read TGTGCCAGCAGCCAAGATCTACGGGACTCCAGCTCCTACAATGAGCAGTTCTTC. As protein: CASSQDLRDSSSYNEQFF.